Below are 26 T cell receptor beta chains sequenced from a single sample in a study of T-cell reconstitution after alpha-beta-depleted transplantation in children. Using unique molecular identifiers, the investigators prepared the TCRbeta library. TCRdb analysed the PCR reads with MiXCR anew, one entry per CDR3 protein. The sample consists of about 980,000 distinct CDR3 sequences, under 30% of them appearing once. This specimen consisted of PBMCs, mostly from graft donor cells, obtained 360 days after TCRalphabeta/CD19-depleted stem cell transplant. The receptors were gathered from a boy in the first two years of life who had a stem cell transplant for SCID, so the T cells may come from the graft donor.

This clonotype was counted only a few times. The genes are TRBV12-3 or TRBV12-4 and TRBJ2-6; TRBD1 aligns across 9 bases. J was trimmed by 3 bases and V by 3 bases; bases with no gene match: 3. The CDR3 contains 16 residues. The CDR3 loop reads CASSFTGGGGANVLTF. As DNA, the CDR3 is TGTGCCAGCAGTTTTACAGGGGGCGGTGGGGCCAACGTCCTGACTTTC.

This clonotype was found a few times. The chain recombines TRBV7-2 with TRBJ2-3; 9 bases are shared with TRBD2. V dropped 3 bases and J dropped 6; count of bases not matched to a gene: 13. The length of the CDR3 is 17 residues. Germline values: CDR1 SGHTA, CDR2 FQGNSA. The CDR3 bases are TGTGCCAGCAGCTTGGGCCTAGCGGGGCCACTCCCCGATACGCAGTATTTT. Residues: CASSLGLAGPLPDTQYF.

The chain uses TRBV10-3 and TRBJ2-1, with D hard to call. V gave up 4 bases and J gave up 7 bases, with 5 bases separating them. Germline assignment: CDR1 ENHRY and CDR2 SYGVKD. This CDR3 spans 11 amino acids. Here the CDR3 DNA reads TGTGCCATCAGTGCGTCGAATGAGCAGTTCTTC. Amino acids: CAISASNEQFF.

This chain joins TRBV12-3 or TRBV12-4 and TRBJ2-1, with 7 nucleotides matching TRBD1. CDR3 length: 15 residues. The V segment lost 7 bases and the J segment 7 bases; nucleotides outside the gene matches: 13. The DNA of the CDR3 is TGTGCCAGCACGGCGGGCAGGGGGTTCCCAAATGAGCAGTTCTTC. As protein: CASTAGRGFPNEQFF.

This clonotype came up a few times. The J gene is TRBJ1-5, the V gene TRBV28; D is uncertain. V lost 6 bases to trimming and J lost 3 bases, with 6 bases between them. Germline V gene lookup returns CDR1 MDHEN and CDR2 SYDVKM. The CDR3 covers 12 residues. This CDR3 reads CASRTPNQPQHF. Here the CDR3 DNA reads TGTGCCAGCAGGACCCCCAATCAGCCCCAGCATTTT.

In its sample, this clonotype was seen a few times. The rearrangement joins TRBV12-3 or TRBV12-4 to TRBJ1-5; 9 bases are shared with TRBD1. This CDR3 spans 14 amino acids. Trimming took 6 bases from V and 7 from J; bases not matched to a gene: 7. The DNA for the CDR3 is TGTGCCAGCAGAGGGGACAGGGACGGCCAGCCCCAGCATTTT. The encoded protein is CASRGDRDGQPQHF.

This chain connects TRBV7-2 to TRBJ2-7; D call uncertain. CDR1 is SGHTA and CDR2 is FQGNSA in the germline V gene. The V and J ends lost 1 base and 2 bases respectively, with 12 bases between them. The CDR3 contains 15 residues. The CDR3 DNA follows: TGTGCCAGCAGCTTAGTTCCCAGGAACGCCTACGAGCAGTACTTC. Residues: CASSLVPRNAYEQYF.

V and J are TRBV12-3 or TRBV12-4 and TRBJ2-1; 11 nucleotides agree with TRBD2. V gave up 6 bases and J gave up 0 bases; unmatched junction bases: 4. The CDR3 runs to 16 residues. CDR3: CASRGGTSGSYNEQFF. The CDR3 coding sequence is TGTGCCAGCAGGGGGGGGACTAGCGGCTCCTACAATGAGCAGTTCTTC.

This clonotype was seen ten or more times. The chain is built from TRBV20-1 and TRBJ1-1; D ambiguous. This CDR3 contains 11 residues. Trimming cost V 2 bases and J 1 base, with 2 bases left between them. The germline gives CDR1 DFQATT, CDR2 SNEGSKA (reference sequence). The chain's CDR3 is CSARRNTEAFF. The CDR3 bases are TGCAGTGCTAGAAGGAACACTGAAGCTTTCTTT.

The CDR3 sequence is CASTLAPAYEQYF. Written as DNA, the CDR3 is TGCGCCAGCACCCTGGCCCCTGCCTACGAGCAGTACTTC. The genes are TRBV5-1 and TRBJ2-7; D ambiguous. The CDR3 is 13 amino acids. Trimming shortened V by 6 bases and J by 2 bases, and 12 bases separated the two germline ends. Germline V gene lookup returns CDR1 SGHRS and CDR2 YFSETQ.

The chain couples TRBV28 to TRBJ2-2, with D unclear. The CDR3 spans 13 residues. Germline V lookup: CDR1 MDHEN, CDR2 SYDVKM. DNA for the CDR3: TGTGCGGCCCGGCTCGCGAACACCGGGGAGCTGTTTTTT. It yields the protein CAARLANTGELFF. The entire variable domain, with the rest obtained from reference TRBV28 and TRBJ2-2, is as follows: DVKVTQSSRYLVKRTGEKVFLECVQDMDHENMFWYRQDPGLGLRLIYFSYDVKMKEKGDIPEGYSVSREKKERFSLILESASTNQTSMYLCAARLANTGELFFGEGSRLTVL.

The chain uses TRBV6-1 and TRBJ1-5; weak D call: TRBD1 (6 bases). V shed 8 bases and J shed 6 bases, with 14 bases lying between them. Germline V lookup: CDR1 MNHNS, CDR2 SASEGT. The CDR3 is 13 residues long. In DNA, the CDR3 is TGTGCCAGCGGGGGCTCGGGCGGTCAGCCCCAGCATTTT. It codes for CASGGSGGQPQHF.

There are a few counts of this clonotype. This chain links TRBV3-1 with TRBJ2-5; possibly TRBD2 for D (6 bases). Germline values: CDR1 LGHDT, CDR2 YNNKEL (reference sequence). The CDR3 runs to 12 residues. V lost 0 bases to trimming and J lost 12 bases, with 11 bases between them. CDR3 amino acids: CASSQEGLVEYF. The CDR3 DNA sequence: TGTGCCAGCAGCCAAGAGGGACTGGTGGAGTACTTC.

The chain links TRBV5-5 to TRBJ2-1; the D gene is possibly TRBD1 (7 bases). V dropped 1 base and J dropped 2 bases, with 13 bases sitting between them. CDR3 length equals 16 residues. Germline V gene data show CDR1 as SGHKS and CDR2 as YYEKEE (reference sequence). In DNA, the CDR3 is TGTGCCAGCAGCTTGAGGGGGCCTAGCGCCTACAATGAGCAGTTCTTC. Protein sequence: CASSLRGPSAYNEQFF.

Turning to this clonotype: A much larger clone differs from this one at a single base, so this may be a read error. As the CDR3 is not closed by the conserved phenylalanine or tryptophan, this likely results from a read error. J is TRBJ2-7 and V is TRBV7-8; TRBD1 aligns across 9 bases. Trimming cost V 2 bases and J 6 bases; bases outside gene matches: 14. This CDR3 has 17 residues. Germline assignment: CDR1 SGHVS and CDR2 FQNEAQ. The CDR3 nucleotides are TGTGCCAGCAGCTTAAGGGACAGGGCCTTATCCTATATCGAGCAGTACCTC. This sequence encodes CASSLRDRALSYIEQYL.

The gene calls are TRBV5-1 and TRBJ1-1; D ambiguous. CDR3 length: 16 residues. Per germline, CDR1 SGHRS and CDR2 YFSETQ. Trimming shortened V by 0 bases and J by 1 base, and 13 bases separated the two germline ends. Here the CDR3 DNA reads TGCGCCAGCAGCTTGGCGGTTTTTAGACCGAACACTGAAGCTTTCTTT. Amino acids: CASSLAVFRPNTEAFF.

Ten or more counts support this clonotype. CDR3 DNA: TGCGCCAGCAGCTTGACAGGATCTGAAGCTTTCTTT. Translating it yields CASSLTGSEAFF. The chain carries TRBV5-1 and TRBJ1-1, with D maybe TRBD1 (5 bases). Germline CDR1 and CDR2: SGHRS and YFSETQ. CDR3 length: 12 residues. Trimming cost V 1 base and J 6 bases, with 7 bases left between them.

The table lists this clonotype with a few counts. V is TRBV5-1 and J is TRBJ2-3, with no clear D. The germline gives CDR1 SGHRS, CDR2 YFSETQ. The CDR3 extends over 15 amino acids. V dropped 0 bases and J dropped 4 bases, with 12 bases sitting between them. CDR3 sequence: CASSLGPGEADTQYF. Written as DNA, the CDR3 is TGCGCCAGCAGCTTGGGTCCGGGTGAGGCAGATACGCAGTATTTT.

The rearrangement uses TRBV6-5 and TRBJ1-2; TRBD1 might be the D (6 bases). Germline values: CDR1 MNHEY, CDR2 SVGAGI. The germline V and J ends were trimmed by 6 bases and 11 bases, with 16 bases remaining between them. This CDR3 is 12 amino acids long. CDR3 DNA sequence: TGTGCCAGCAGGGGGGGCGTCAAAGGGTACACCTTC. Its protein is CASRGGVKGYTF.

V usage is TRBV9 and J usage is TRBJ2-5; D is possibly TRBD1 (6 bases). CDR1 is SGDLS, CDR2 YYNGEE, per germline. This CDR3 region has 15 residues. The V end was cut by 5 bases, the J end by 7 bases, with 21 bases between. CDR3: CASSKSQGPRVTQYF. CDR3 sequence (DNA): TGTGCCAGCAGTAAGTCACAGGGACCAAGGGTGACCCAGTACTTC.

This clonotype was counted many times. The chain combines TRBV5-5 with TRBJ2-7, with 12 nucleotides matching TRBD2. CDR3 length: 15 amino acids. Trimming at V came to 3 bases and at J to 4 bases, leaving 5 bases not matched to a gene. The germline CDR1 and CDR2 sequences are SGHKS and YYEKEE (reference sequence). DNA for the CDR3: TGTGCCAGCAGCTCTGGACTAGCGGGGACGTACGAGCAGTACTTC. The encoded protein is CASSSGLAGTYEQYF.

The J gene is TRBJ2-5, the V gene TRBV20-1, with 15 bases identical to TRBD2. The CDR3 length is 18 residues. Germline trimming cut 3 bases from V and 5 bases from J; bases unmatched to any gene: 13. Germline values: CDR1 DFQATT, CDR2 SNEGSKA (reference sequence). The CDR3 loop is CSARRRTSGGARWETQYF. The CDR3 nucleotides read TGCAGTGCTAGGCGACGGACTAGCGGGGGGGCTAGGTGGGAGACCCAGTACTTC.

The chain couples TRBV5-1 to TRBJ2-7; 8 nucleotides line up with TRBD1. Germline CDR1 and CDR2: SGHRS and YFSETQ. V dropped 6 bases and J dropped 4; count of bases not matched to a gene: 9. The CDR3 spans 14 residues. The CDR3 DNA reads as TGCGCCAGCAAGACGGACAGGGTGGGATACGAGCAGTACTTC. It codes for CASKTDRVGYEQYF.

The chain employs TRBV6-1 and TRBJ2-7; D possibly uses TRBD1 or TRBD2 (5 bases each). CDR1 is MNHNS and CDR2 is SASEGT in the germline V gene. The CDR3 has 15 amino acids. V was shortened by 7 bases and J by 1 base, with 17 bases between the two germline ends. CDR3 residues: CASTHGAGGSYEQYF. As DNA, the CDR3 is TGTGCCAGCACACACGGGGCGGGCGGTTCCTACGAGCAGTACTTC.

The chain is built from TRBV6-1 and TRBJ2-2; D possibly corresponds to TRBD1 (6 bases). Germline-derived CDR1 and CDR2 are MNHNS and SASEGT. This CDR3 is 18 amino acids long. V was shortened by 6 bases and J by 3 bases, with 23 bases between the two germline ends. CDR3 amino acids: CASRPTGHPFGDTGELFF. CDR3 sequence (DNA): TGTGCCAGCAGGCCGACAGGACATCCCTTTGGGGACACCGGGGAGCTGTTTTTT.

This clonotype came up a few times. The genes are TRBV19 and TRBJ2-2; TRBD1 aligns across 9 bases. CDR3 length: 14 amino acids. V was clipped by 8 bases and J by 6 bases; unmatched bases: 7. Germline-derived CDR1 and CDR2 are LNHDA and SQIVND (reference sequence). As DNA, the CDR3 is TGTGCCAGTCGTGGACAGGGGAAGGCCGGGGAGCTGTTTTTT. This sequence encodes CASRGQGKAGELFF.